A single sample is the source of the 21 T cell receptor beta chains below, sequenced in a study of T cells in Graves' hyperthyroidism and ophthalmopathy. Amplification of TCR beta CDR3 regions used RNA as the template. The HTBI set primed first-round TCR CDR3 RT-PCR. TCRdb re-called the multiplex PCR reads through MiXCR, storing one row per CDR3 protein. Of about 420,000 distinct CDR3 sequences in the sample, roughly an eighth were seen once. Sequencing was done on a sample of blood. These receptors all stem from a woman under 30 with Graves' hyperthyroidism.

The chain employs TRBV10-3 and TRBJ1-5; perhaps TRBD1 as D (6 bases). The germline V gene has CDR1 ENHRY and CDR2 SYGVKD. Between the trimmed V and J ends, which lost 8 bases and 2 bases, there was a span of 16 bases. The CDR3 is 15 residues long. This CDR3 is CAIRGSGGGNQPQHF. The CDR3 DNA sequence: TGTGCCATCCGTGGATCGGGGGGCGGCAATCAGCCCCAGCATTTT.

The chain recombines TRBV29-1 with TRBJ2-3, with D maybe TRBD1 (6 bases). V lost 7 bases and J lost 4, with 15 bases in between. The CDR3 spans 13 residues. Germline CDR1 is SQVTM and CDR2 is ANQGSEA. The CDR3, as DNA: TGCAGCGCCCGGGACACCGGATCAGATACGCAGTATTTT. It codes for CSARDTGSDTQYF.

The V gene is TRBV2, the J gene TRBJ2-2, with TRBD2 identical over 8 bases. The V gene end was trimmed by 2 bases and the J gene end by 4 bases; junction bases not matched to a gene: 6. This CDR3 is 16 amino acids long. CDR1 and CDR2 from the germline V gene are SNHLY and FYNNEI. The CDR3 DNA follows: TGTGCCAGCAGTGAAAAAGGACTAGCCGCCACCGGGGAGCTGTTTTTT. Translation: CASSEKGLAATGELFF. Looking up the rest from reference TRBV2 and TRBJ2-2 gives the full variable domain: EPEVTQTPSHQVTQMGQEVILRCVPISNHLYFYWYRQILGQKVEFLVSFYNNEISEKSEIFDDQFSVERPDGSNFTLKIRSTKLEDSAMYFCASSEKGLAATGELFFGEGSRLTVL.

This clonotype was observed many times. The rearrangement links TRBV7-2 to TRBJ1-6; TRBD1 matches at 9 bases. CDR1 is SGHTA, CDR2 FQGNSA, per germline. The CDR3 has 15 residues. J lost 7 bases, V lost 5 bases, and 6 bases had no gene match. CDR3 sequence: CASSARDRVNSPLHF. The CDR3 DNA reads as TGTGCCAGCAGCGCCCGGGACAGGGTAAATTCACCCCTCCACTTT.

This clonotype was picked up many times. The chain carries TRBV2 and TRBJ2-3; tentative D call: TRBD2 (6 bases). The V end was cut by 3 bases, the J end by 0 bases, with 19 bases between. The germline V gene encodes CDR1 SNHLY and CDR2 FYNNEI. This CDR3 is built from 18 residues. The CDR3 DNA follows: TGTGCCAGCAGTGATGGTTTTCTGGACTACCCTAGCACAGATACGCAGTATTTT. Protein sequence: CASSDGFLDYPSTDTQYF.

The sample holds many counts of this clonotype. The V gene is TRBV6-1, the J gene TRBJ2-3, with 15 bases lining up with TRBD2. V shed 6 bases and J 6 bases; nucleotides not matched to a gene: 10. The CDR3 spans 17 residues. CDR1 is MNHNS, CDR2 SASEGT, per germline. The CDR3 sequence is CASSLGLAGGPVDTQYF. The CDR3 DNA reads TGTGCCAGCAGCCTTGGACTAGCGGGAGGGCCGGTGGATACGCAGTATTTT.

This clonotype was counted ten times or more. The J gene is TRBJ1-2, the V gene TRBV28, with D unclear. Germline assignment: CDR1 MDHEN and CDR2 SYDVKM. The CDR3 totals 12 residues. Trimming removed 5 bases from V and 6 bases from J, with 10 bases in between. CDR3 coding DNA: TGTGCCAGCAGTGGACCTCCCGATGGCTACACCTTC. Translation gives CASSGPPDGYTF.

With respect to this clonotype: One end of the junction does not line up with germline, which may come from a read error. This chain uses TRBV6-1 with TRBJ2-2, with D perhaps given as TRBD1 or TRBD2 (6 bases each). Germline assignment: CDR1 MNHNS and CDR2 SASEGT. This CDR3 has 14 residues. The CDR3, as DNA: TGTACCAGCAGGCCCGTCCGGGGGCCCGGGGAGCTGTTTTTT. Protein sequence: CTSRPVRGPGELFF.

This clonotype was observed at least ten times. The chain couples TRBV2 to TRBJ1-4, with TRBD1 matching over 8 bases. The length of the CDR3 is 14 residues. Trimming at V came to 6 bases and at J to 6 bases, leaving 6 bases not matched to a gene. CDR1 is SNHLY and CDR2 is FYNNEI in the germline V gene. In DNA form, the CDR3 reads TGTGCCAGCAGGAAGGACAGGGTAGATGAAAAACTGTTTTTT. This gives the protein CASRKDRVDEKLFF.

The genes are TRBV4-1 and TRBJ1-1; D gene ambiguous. The germline gives CDR1 MGHRA, CDR2 YSYEKL. This CDR3 is built from 15 residues. The germline V and J ends were trimmed by 0 bases and 1 base, with 9 bases remaining between them. CDR3 in DNA: TGCGCCAGCAGCCAAGAATGGGCGGAGAACACTGAAGCTTTCTTT. Protein product: CASSQEWAENTEAFF.

This clonotype was recorded many times. The chain recombines TRBV9 with TRBJ2-7; 7 nucleotides align to TRBD1. This CDR3 has 14 residues. Unmatched junction bases numbered 5, after V lost 3 bases and J lost 2 bases. Germline V lookup: CDR1 SGDLS, CDR2 YYNGEE. CDR3 in DNA: TGTGCCAGCAGCGCACCGGGACAGACCTACGAGCAGTACTTC. Translated: CASSAPGQTYEQYF.

Many counts were recorded for this clonotype. V and J are TRBV28 and TRBJ2-7; 7 bases agree with TRBD2. Germline V lookup: CDR1 MDHEN, CDR2 SYDVKM. The CDR3 sequence is 15 residues long. With V trimmed by 6 bases and J by 7 bases, 15 bases remained unmatched. The CDR3 reads CASRPGTTVWIEQYF. For the CDR3, the DNA is TGTGCCAGCAGACCTGGGACTACCGTCTGGATTGAGCAGTACTTC.

The rearrangement uses TRBV28 and TRBJ1-2, with TRBD1 as a possible D gene (5 bases). CDR1 is MDHEN, CDR2 SYDVKM, per germline. The CDR3 totals 14 residues. The ends were cut back, 8 bases at V and 4 bases at J, with 17 bases in the middle. This CDR3 is CASGMRRGAYGYTF. The CDR3 DNA sequence: TGTGCCAGCGGGATGAGGAGGGGTGCCTATGGCTACACCTTC.

This clonotype showed up many times. The chain uses TRBV10-3 and TRBJ2-2, with D possibly TRBD2 on 6 matching bases. This CDR3 has 13 amino acids. Germline V gives CDR1 ENHRY, CDR2 SYGVKD. Deletions cut 3 bases from V and 6 bases from J, with 8 bases between. CDR3 loop: CAISDQRAGELFF. Here the CDR3 DNA reads TGTGCCATCAGTGATCAGCGGGCCGGGGAGCTGTTTTTT.

The genes are TRBV7-9 and TRBJ1-1; D is uncertain. This CDR3 region has 15 residues. Deletions cut 3 bases from V and 1 base from J, with 12 bases between. From germline, CDR1 is SEHNR and CDR2 FQNEAQ (reference sequence). The CDR3 coding sequence is TGTGCCAGCAGCTTGGCGGCTCTTAAGAACACTGAAGCTTTCTTT. Its translation is CASSLAALKNTEAFF.

This clonotype was recorded at least ten times. The V and J genes are TRBV20-1 and TRBJ2-3, with 10 bases fitting TRBD2. V was clipped by 4 bases and J by 4 bases; unmatched bases: 11. Germline CDR1 DFQATT, CDR2 SNEGSKA (reference sequence). The CDR3 loop spans 16 amino acids. As DNA, the CDR3 is TGCAGTGCTAAAGGACCTCTAGCGGGAGTCGCAGATACGCAGTATTTT. Translation gives CSAKGPLAGVADTQYF.

This clonotype was counted at least ten times. This chain uses TRBV2 with TRBJ2-5; 7 bases map to TRBD2. Germline V gene sequence: CDR1 SNHLY, CDR2 FYNNEI. After removal of 1 base from V and 4 bases from J, the junction contained 9 bases not matched to a gene. The CDR3 is 16 amino acids. The CDR3 sequence: CASSEGWGGSGETQYF. CDR3 coding DNA: TGTGCCAGCAGTGAAGGTTGGGGCGGGAGTGGAGAGACCCAGTACTTC.

This clonotype was detected ten times or more. The genes are TRBV29-1 and TRBJ2-3; D remains unclear. The length of the CDR3 is 14 residues. Germline CDR1 SQVTM, CDR2 ANQGSEA. V lost 4 bases and J 2 bases, leaving 13 bases between the germline ends. The CDR3 region has the DNA TGCAGCGTTGTTAGAGAGGTATTCACAGATACGCAGTATTTT. Protein product: CSVVREVFTDTQYF.

This clonotype was counted at least ten times. V gene TRBV6-1 combines with J gene TRBJ2-7; the D call may be TRBD1 or TRBD2 (6 bases each). The CDR3 runs 16 residues. V gave up 5 bases and J gave up 1 base, with 18 bases separating them. Germline V gives CDR1 MNHNS, CDR2 SASEGT. This CDR3 is CASSTRGGTLSYEQYF. The CDR3 DNA reads as TGTGCCAGCAGTACAAGAGGGGGGACACTGTCCTACGAGCAGTACTTC.

As concerns this clonotype: This may be a read error, as it is one base from a much larger clone. The V call is TRBV3-1, the J call TRBJ1-5; D gene uncertain. Germline loops: CDR1 LGHDT, CDR2 YNNKEL (reference sequence). The CDR3 consists of 13 residues. V lost 0 bases, J lost 9 bases, and 9 bases lay in between. CDR3 nucleotide sequence: TGTGCCAGCAGCCAAGACGAGGTACGGCCCCAGCATTTT. Its translation: CASSQDEVRPQHF.

As regards this clonotype: A much larger clonotype is one base distant, so this may be a read error. This chain uses TRBV12-3 or TRBV12-4 with TRBJ2-1, with TRBD1 identical over 8 bases. The CDR3 has 18 amino acids. V shed 6 bases, J shed 4 bases, and the junction held 17 bases outside the gene matches. The CDR3 protein is CASSPSRDRPAAYNEQFF. The CDR3 nucleotides are TGTGCCAGCAGCCCCTCGCGGGACAGGCCCGCCGCTTACAATGAGCAGTTCTTC.